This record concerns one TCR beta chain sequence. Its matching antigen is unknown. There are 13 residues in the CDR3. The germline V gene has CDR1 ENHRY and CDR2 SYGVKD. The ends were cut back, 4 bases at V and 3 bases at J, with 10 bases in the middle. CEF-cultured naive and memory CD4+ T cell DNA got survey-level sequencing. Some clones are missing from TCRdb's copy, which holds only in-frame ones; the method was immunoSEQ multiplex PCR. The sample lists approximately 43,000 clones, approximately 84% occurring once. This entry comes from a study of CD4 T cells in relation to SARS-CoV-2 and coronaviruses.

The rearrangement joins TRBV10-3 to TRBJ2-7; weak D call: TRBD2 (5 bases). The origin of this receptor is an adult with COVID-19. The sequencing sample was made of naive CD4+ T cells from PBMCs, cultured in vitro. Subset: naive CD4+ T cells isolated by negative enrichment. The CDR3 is CAISGRTDYEQYF. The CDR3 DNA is TGTGCCATCAGTGGCAGGACTGACTACGAGCAGTACTTC.